This entry concerns a single TCR beta chain. In the same sample, other DNA sequences code for this CDR3. CDR1 is LNHDA, CDR2 SQIVND, per germline (reference sequence). This CDR3 is 13 amino acids long. V dropped 1 base and J dropped 1 base, with 5 bases sitting between them. The data were obtained in a study of shared clonotypes between healthy human individuals. Produced via immunoSEQ multiplex PCR; TCRdb's table is partial and in-frame only. The table records under 2.5 million clones, around 90% of them present only once. The TCR originated in a young man in good health. Some clones in this sample may be carry-over from other donors' samples. The sequencing input was naive CD4+ T cells from PBMCs. Specified subset: CD45RA+ positively selected. The chain uses TRBV19 and TRBJ2-7; D gene unclear. The CDR3 sequence: CASSIVGSYEQYF. The CDR3 DNA reads TGTGCCAGTAGTATAGTAGGATCCTACGAGCAGTACTTC.